One and the same sample provided the 12 T cell receptor beta chains below, sequenced in a study of blood T cells in healthy people across ages. Together with a sample-barcoded 5' primer, a J-beta primer mix was included in a second PCR lasting about 6 to 11 cycles. TCRdb re-called the 5' RACE reads with MiXCR, one entry per CDR3 protein. The table records about 780,000 distinct CDR3 sequences, about 46% of them present only once. Sequencing was carried out using blood. The receptor source for this set is a man older than 75 in good health.

This clonotype was observed once. The chain recombines TRBV30 with TRBJ1-2, with 10 bases matching TRBD1. V was pared by 3 bases and J by 7 bases, with 8 bases of the junction left unmatched. This CDR3 spans 14 amino acids. The germline CDR1 and CDR2 sequences are GTSNPN and SVGIG (reference sequence). The CDR3: CAWRVLRTGGGYTF. The CDR3 region has the DNA TGTGCCTGGAGGGTTCTACGGACAGGGGGTGGCTACACCTTC.

The V call is TRBV5-1, the J call TRBJ2-1; possibly TRBD1 or TRBD2 for D (5 bases each). Germline V gene sequence: CDR1 SGHRS, CDR2 YFSETQ. The germline V and J ends were trimmed by 10 bases and 6 bases, with 17 bases remaining between them. The length of the CDR3 is 13 residues. The CDR3: CASGDPRGNEQFF. The CDR3 region has the DNA TGCGCCTCTGGGGACCCGAGGGGCAATGAGCAGTTCTTC.

This chain connects TRBV20-1 to TRBJ1-5, with D uncertain. The CDR3 consists of 12 residues. V was cut by 0 bases and J by 11 bases, with 11 bases left in between. Germline loops: CDR1 DFQATT, CDR2 SNEGSKA (reference sequence). The CDR3 here is CSARDLRGAQHF. The CDR3 DNA is TGCAGTGCTAGAGATCTCCGTGGGGCCCAGCATTTT.

This clonotype was observed a few times. A much larger clone lies one base from this, so it may be a read error. The CDR3 region has the DNA TGCAGTGCCAACAGACAGGGAGCAGGGAGTGGGTACAATGAGCAGTACTTC. This codes for CSANRQGAGSGYNEQYF. The chain uses TRBV20-1 and TRBJ2-1, with TRBD1 matching over 7 bases. The J call is doubtful: the DNA matches TRBJ2-7 better. Germline V lookup: CDR1 DFQATT, CDR2 SNEGSKA (reference sequence). This CDR3 is 17 amino acids long.

This clonotype was detected a few times. The genes are TRBV7-7 and TRBJ2-1; possible D gene TRBD2, 6 bases. The CDR3 extends over 17 amino acids. V lost 5 bases to trimming and J lost 0 bases, with 17 bases between them. Germline V gene lookup returns CDR1 SSHAT and CDR2 FNYEAQ (reference sequence). The CDR3 DNA is TGTGCCAGCAGCCCGATTTACCTAGCGCACTCCTACAATGAGCAGTTCTTC. Translation: CASSPIYLAHSYNEQFF. The variable domain in full, completed from reference TRBV7-7 and TRBJ2-1, reads GAGVSQSPRYKVTKRGQDVTLRCDPISSHATLYWYQQALGQGPEFLTYFNYEAQPDKSGLPSDRFSAERPEGSISTLTIQRTEQRDSAMYRCASSPIYLAHSYNEQFFGPGTRLTVL.

The chain carries TRBV7-9 and TRBJ2-4, with D possibly being TRBD1 (6 bases). V shed 5 bases and J shed 3 bases, with 14 bases lying between them. Germline-derived CDR1 and CDR2 are SEHNR and FQNEAQ (reference sequence). CDR3 length equals 15 residues. This CDR3 reads CASSPDRFGKNIQYF. The CDR3 DNA reads as TGTGCCAGCAGCCCCGACAGGTTCGGCAAAAACATTCAGTACTTC.

The chain combines TRBV28 with TRBJ1-5, with D perhaps TRBD1 (5 bases). The germline V gene has CDR1 MDHEN and CDR2 SYDVKM. CDR3 length: 15 amino acids. The ends were cut back, 4 bases at V and 5 bases at J, with 15 bases in the middle. In DNA form, the CDR3 reads TGTGCCAGCAGTTCGCAGGGCCGGGTGGATCAGCCCCAGCATTTT. This translates into CASSSQGRVDQPQHF. Full variable domain (missing parts from reference TRBV28 and TRBJ1-5): DVKVTQSSRYLVKRTGEKVFLECVQDMDHENMFWYRQDPGLGLRLIYFSYDVKMKEKGDIPEGYSVSREKKERFSLILESASTNQTSMYLCASSSQGRVDQPQHFGDGTRLSIL.

The rearrangement uses TRBV6-1 and TRBJ1-2; D is uncertain. V lost 7 bases, J lost 3 bases, and 9 bases lay in between. Germline V gene data show CDR1 as MNHNS and CDR2 as SASEGT. The CDR3 runs 12 residues. In DNA form, the CDR3 reads TGTGCCAGCAAGCCAGCCTACTATGGCTACACCTTC. Its protein product is CASKPAYYGYTF.

This chain uses TRBV27 with TRBJ2-5, with 13 nucleotides matching TRBD2. J lost 5 bases, V lost 11 bases, and 14 bases had no gene match. The CDR3 has 16 amino acids. The germline V gene has CDR1 MNHEY and CDR2 SMNVEV (reference sequence). CDR3 bases: TGTGCCGGGGGACTAGCGGGGACTAAGGACGGGGAGACCCAGTACTTC. This translates into CAGGLAGTKDGETQYF.

Regarding this clonotype: A read error may be the cause here, since a much bigger clone is one base away. This chain connects TRBV12-3 or TRBV12-4 to TRBJ2-1, with a tentative D call TRBD2 (8 bases). The germline V and J ends were trimmed by 3 bases and 5 bases, with 11 bases remaining between them. The CDR3 runs to 14 residues. CDR3 residues: CASSFSGTDNEQFF. Written as DNA, the CDR3 is TGTGCCAGCAGTTTTAGCGGGACAGACAATGAGCAGTTCTTC.

This clonotype has only a few counts. The rearrangement links TRBV20-1 to TRBJ2-5; D tentatively fits TRBD1 or TRBD2 (7 bases each). Trimming removed 1 base from V and 5 bases from J, with 14 bases in between. CDR3 length: 14 amino acids. The V gene's germline CDR1 is DFQATT and CDR2 SNEGSKA (reference sequence). The CDR3 reads CSARGGRGGETQYF. The DNA of the CDR3 is TGCAGTGCTAGAGGTGGCAGGGGGGGGGAGACCCAGTACTTC.

The V call is TRBV27, the J call TRBJ1-4; D perhaps matches TRBD1 (6 bases). Looked up from germline, CDR1 is MNHEY and CDR2 is SMNVEV (reference sequence). The CDR3 has 15 residues. The V and J ends lost 5 bases and 5 bases respectively, with 15 bases between them. The CDR3 coding sequence is TGTGCCAGCAGTCTACAGGGAGAGGCCAATGAAAAACTGTTTTTT. Encoded protein: CASSLQGEANEKLFF.